These T cell receptor beta chains were read from a single sample in a study of T cell responses to AZD1222 COVID-19 vaccine. Profiled with immunoSEQ multiplex PCR; TCRdb holds only in-frame clones, not every one. The data contain under 130,000 clones, around 94% of them singletons. The sequenced sample was peripheral blood, obtained on day 0 of AZD1222 vaccination. The receptor set was obtained from an adult in good health. Both conserved end residues are part of each CDR3. D genes are given only for firm matches. Size tells how often a clone was seen (once, few, many) or the class of an expanded clone, and some rows leave it out.

V	size	D	J	DNA	CDR3
TRBV18	.	.	TRBJ1-1	TGTGCCAGCTCGTCAAACAGGGCGAACACTGAAGCTTTCTTT	CASSSNRANTEAFF
TRBV4-2	.	TRBD2	TRBJ2-2	TGTGCCAGCAAAGGACTAGCGGGAATGGATACCGGGGAGCTGTTTTTT	CASKGLAGMDTGELFF
TRBV9	.	.	TRBJ1-1	TGTGCCAGCAGCGTCACCTCCCCAACGGCCGTCGGGACTGAAGCTTTCTTT	CASSVTSPTAVGTEAFF
TRBV11-2	once	TRBD1	TRBJ1-3	TGTGCCAGCAGCACGCGACAGGGGGCCGGAAACACCATATATTTT	CASSTRQGAGNTIYF
TRBV2	.	.	TRBJ1-5	TGTGCCAGCAGACGGGGGGGAAACCTATATAGCAATCAGCCCCAGCATTTT	CASRRGGNLYSNQPQHF
TRBV6-5	.	.	TRBJ1-1	TGTGCCAGCAGGGGGACGGAAGCTTTCTTT	CASRGTEAFF
TRBV9	.	TRBD2	TRBJ2-7	TGTGCCAGCAGCGGAGGGGGTGCGGGAGGGCCCTACGAGCAGTACTTC	CASSGGGAGGPYEQYF
TRBV25-1	.	TRBD1	TRBJ1-2	TGTGCCAGCACCCCGGGACAGGGATATGGCTACACCTTC	CASTPGQGYGYTF
TRBV2	.	.	TRBJ1-2	TGTGCCAGCAGCGCCCGCATGGGACCCGTTAACTATGGCTACACCTTC	CASSARMGPVNYGYTF
TRBV4-1	.	TRBD1	TRBJ1-5	TGCGCCAGCAGCCGATGGACAGGAGACACCCTAAGCAATCAGCCCCAGCATTTT	CASSRWTGDTLSNQPQHF